The sample holds one count of the clone carrying this TCR beta chain. Its antigen is undetermined. These data come from a study of cytomegalovirus exposure and HLA in healthy donors. Study-wide results and caveats: CMV antigen specificity was confirmed in vitro for three CMV-associated chains.

The germline V gene has CDR1 MNHEY and CDR2 SVGAGI. Trimming cost V 2 bases and J 5 bases, with 12 bases left between them. The CDR3 runs 14 residues. PCR amplification relied on 60 Vbeta primers (plus 13 Jbeta primers). Only in-frame clones appear in the TCRdb table, and some are missing; sequencing was by immunoSEQ multiplex PCR. The table lists fewer than 200,000 clones, approximately 80% of them singletons. The specimen sequenced was PBMCs. This receptor was obtained from a woman aged 45-65 years in good health and CMV-seropositive. The gene calls are TRBV6-5 and TRBJ2-5; weak D call: TRBD1 (6 bases). CDR3 sequence reads: CASSYPDRRETQYF. The DNA of the CDR3 is TGTGCCAGCAGTTACCCTGACAGGCGGGAGACCCAGTACTTC.